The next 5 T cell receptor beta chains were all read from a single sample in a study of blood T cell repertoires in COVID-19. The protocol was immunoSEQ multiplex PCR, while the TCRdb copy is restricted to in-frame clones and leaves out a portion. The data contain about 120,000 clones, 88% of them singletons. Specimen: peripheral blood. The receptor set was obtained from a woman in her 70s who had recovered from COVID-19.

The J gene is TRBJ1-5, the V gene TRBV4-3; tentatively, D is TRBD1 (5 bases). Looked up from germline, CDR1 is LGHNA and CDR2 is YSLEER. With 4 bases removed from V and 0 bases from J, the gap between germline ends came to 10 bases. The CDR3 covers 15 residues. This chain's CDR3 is CASSLDTNSNQPQHF. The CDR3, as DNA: TGCGCCAGCAGCCTGGACACAAATAGCAATCAGCCCCAGCATTTT.

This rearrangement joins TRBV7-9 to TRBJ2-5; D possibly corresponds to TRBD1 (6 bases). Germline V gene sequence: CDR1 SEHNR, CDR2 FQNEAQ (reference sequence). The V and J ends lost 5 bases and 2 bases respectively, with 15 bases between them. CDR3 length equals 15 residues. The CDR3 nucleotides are TGTGCCAGCAGCCGTGACAGGATGGCTCAAGAGACCCAGTACTTC. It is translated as CASSRDRMAQETQYF.

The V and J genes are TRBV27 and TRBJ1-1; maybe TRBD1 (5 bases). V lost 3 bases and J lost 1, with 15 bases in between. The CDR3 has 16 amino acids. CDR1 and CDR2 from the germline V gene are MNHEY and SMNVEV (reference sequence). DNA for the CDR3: TGTGCCAGCAGTTTTGTAGGGGCAATTTGGAACACTGAAGCTTTCTTT. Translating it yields CASSFVGAIWNTEAFF.

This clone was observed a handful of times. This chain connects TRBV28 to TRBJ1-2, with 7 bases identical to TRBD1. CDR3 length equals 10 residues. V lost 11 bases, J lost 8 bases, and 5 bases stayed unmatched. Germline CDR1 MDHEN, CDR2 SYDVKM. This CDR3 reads CASRGQGYTF. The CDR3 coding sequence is TGTGCCTCAAGGGGGCAAGGCTACACCTTC.

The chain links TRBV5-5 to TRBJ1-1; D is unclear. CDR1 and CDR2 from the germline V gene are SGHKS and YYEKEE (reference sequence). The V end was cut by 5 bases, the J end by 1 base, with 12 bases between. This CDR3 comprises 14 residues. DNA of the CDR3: TGTGCCAGCAGTTTTCTTTCTTGGAACACTGAAGCTTTCTTT. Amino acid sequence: CASSFLSWNTEAFF.